The next 2 T cell receptor beta chains were all read from a single sample in a study of T cell responses to AZD1222 COVID-19 vaccine. Data came from immunoSEQ multiplex PCR; TCRdb stores just in-frame clones and leaves some out. The sample lists 90,000 to 95,000 clones; more than 75% were seen once. The sequences come from peripheral blood, collected 28 days after the second AZD1222 dose. The source is an adult who received the AZD1222 COVID-19 vaccine.

The chain joins TRBV7-2 to TRBJ1-4, with a weak D call TRBD1 (6 bases). V shed 5 bases and J shed 9 bases, with 16 bases lying between them. The CDR3 length is 14 residues. Germline V CDR1 and CDR2: SGHTA, FQGNSA. The CDR3 reads CASSPDSRGQKLFF. The CDR3 bases are TGTGCCAGCAGCCCCGATAGTCGGGGGCAAAAACTGTTTTTT.

V and J are TRBV7-2 and TRBJ2-7; D may be TRBD1 or TRBD2 (5 bases each). The V gene lost 6 bases and the J gene lost 1 base, with 7 bases spanning the gap. Per the germline V gene, CDR1 is SGHTA and CDR2 is FQGNSA. This CDR3 comprises 12 residues. The CDR3 coding sequence is TGTGCCAGCAGGGGGGAATCCTACGAGCAGTACTTC. Its translation: CASRGESYEQYF.